This T cell receptor (beta chain) was sequenced in a study of identical twins. This clonotype has at least ten counts. The CDR3 extends over 17 amino acids. Germline V gene data show CDR1 as SGHTA and CDR2 as FQGTGA. With V trimmed by 2 bases and J by 4 bases, 11 bases remained unmatched. TCRdb itself ran the 5' RACE reads through MiXCR, one entry per CDR3 protein. The data show roughly 690,000 distinct CDR3 sequences, with roughly 6% seen just once and approximately 1.6% held by the top ten. This rearrangement joins TRBV7-3 to TRBJ2-1; 7 bases fit TRBD2. The clonotype comes from a man aged 18 to 30 in good health. Sequenced input: naive T cells sorted from blood. The CDR3 DNA follows: TGTGCCAGCAGCTTACTTGACGGACTAGATGGGTACAATGAGCAGTTCTTC. This sequence encodes CASSLLDGLDGYNEQFF.